The entry below gives a single T cell receptor (beta chain) sequence along with its context. Use of 60 Vbeta and 13 Jbeta primers characterized the PCR. Repertoires were generated with immunoSEQ multiplex PCR, while TCRdb's copy carries only in-frame clones and drops some. The sample shows 200,000 to 250,000 clones, 77% of them seen only once. These data are taken from a study of cytomegalovirus exposure and HLA in healthy donors. V was pared by 3 bases and J by 6 bases, with 14 bases between. This CDR3 is 15 amino acids long. Germline assignment: CDR1 SEHNR and CDR2 FQNEAQ (reference sequence). This rearrangement joins TRBV7-9 to TRBJ2-2; tentative D call: TRBD2 (6 bases). Sequencing was carried out using PBMCs. This receptor was taken from an older woman in good health and CMV-seropositive. The CDR3 bases are TGTGCCAGCAGCTTTTCCGGGACTGGCCCCGGGGAGCTGTTTTTT. This encodes CASSFSGTGPGELFF.